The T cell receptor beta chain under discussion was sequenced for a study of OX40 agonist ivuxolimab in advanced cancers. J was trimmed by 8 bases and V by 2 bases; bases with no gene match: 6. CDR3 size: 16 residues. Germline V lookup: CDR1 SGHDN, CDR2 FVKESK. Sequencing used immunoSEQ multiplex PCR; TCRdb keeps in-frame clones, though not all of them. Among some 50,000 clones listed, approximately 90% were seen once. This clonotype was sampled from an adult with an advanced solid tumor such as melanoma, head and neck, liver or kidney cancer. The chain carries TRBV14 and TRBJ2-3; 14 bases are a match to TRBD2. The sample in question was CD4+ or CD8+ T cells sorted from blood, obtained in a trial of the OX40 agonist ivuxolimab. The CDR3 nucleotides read TGTGCCAGCAGCCAACCCGGACTAGCGGGAGGCGTTACGCAGTATTTT. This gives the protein CASSQPGLAGGVTQYF.